Below are 10 T cell receptor beta chains sequenced from a single sample in a study of blood T cell repertoires in COVID-19 (dated by TCRdb to about 2020). Library method: the immunoSEQ multiplex PCR assay. This immuneACCESS table, as held by TCRdb, lists in-frame sequences with V and J called but not all clones. Of the missing ones, under half trace to an unresolved V gene in checked studies; the others have no known cause. This sample lists 200,000 to 250,000 clones; about 80% were detected once. The ten largest account for about 2% of the sample. The sequenced sample was PBMCs or T cells enriched from blood (not recorded which). Source of these receptors: a man in his 60s who had recovered from COVID-19.

V is TRBV3-1 (or the pseudogene TRBV3-2) and J is TRBJ1-3; the match to TRBD1 covers 9 bases. Germline CDR1 is LGHDT and CDR2 is YNNKEL (reference sequence). Unmatched junction bases numbered 8, after V lost 4 bases and J lost 1 base. There are 17 residues in the CDR3. CDR3 sequence (DNA): TGTGCCAGCAGCCGAGTTACAGGGGGCGCGTCTGGAAACACCATATATTTT. Translation gives CASSRVTGGASGNTIYF.

The chain is built from TRBV19 and TRBJ1-3, with a weak D call TRBD1 (5 bases). The CDR3 has 11 amino acids. Germline values: CDR1 LNHDA, CDR2 SQIVND (reference sequence). Trimming pared 8 bases from V and 8 bases from J, leaving 10 bases between. CDR3: CASRGGDTIYF. The CDR3 nucleotides read TGTGCCAGTCGGGGGGGGGACACCATATATTTT.

This chain links TRBV7-2 with TRBJ2-1, with 11 nucleotides matching TRBD1. The J segment lost 2 bases and the V segment lost 5 bases, leaving 5 bases of the junction unmatched. This CDR3 region has 16 residues. Germline V gene lookup returns CDR1 SGHTA and CDR2 FQGNSA. Written as DNA, the CDR3 is TGTGCCAGCAGCCTCTGGGGACAGGGGGCCTACAATGAGCAGTTCTTC. Amino acids: CASSLWGQGAYNEQFF.

V is TRBV15 and J is TRBJ1-4; 7 nucleotides line up with TRBD1. The CDR3 loop spans 15 amino acids. Germline V lookup: CDR1 LNHNV, CDR2 YYDKDF (reference sequence). Trimming cost V 0 bases and J 8 bases; bases outside gene matches: 6. The CDR3 sequence: CATSRDGGQEEKLFF. In DNA, the CDR3 is TGTGCCACCAGCAGAGATGGCGGACAGGAAGAAAAACTGTTTTTT.

The V call is TRBV7-5, the J call TRBJ1-1; the table assigns TRBD1, which was not confirmed against the DNA. TRBV7-5 is assigned pseudogene status. This CDR3 is 13 amino acids long. The chain's CDR3 is CARSSTGNTEAFF. The DNA of the CDR3 is TGTGCCAGAAGCTCGACAGGGAATACTGAAGCTTTCTTT.

This chain uses TRBV25-1 with TRBJ1-1, with TRBD1 matching over 7 bases. CDR3 length: 14 residues. With V trimmed by 4 bases and J by 9 bases, 11 bases remained unmatched. Germline V CDR1 and CDR2: MGHDK, SYGVNS. The CDR3 is CASSANRQGNKAFF. CDR3 coding DNA: TGTGCCAGCAGTGCCAACCGACAGGGTAACAAAGCTTTCTTT.

The genes are TRBV4-3 and TRBJ2-5; 9 positions match TRBD1. Trimming at V came to 3 bases and at J to 1 base, leaving 3 bases not matched to a gene. Germline CDR1 is LGHNA and CDR2 is YSLEER. The CDR3 loop spans 15 amino acids. The CDR3 is CASSHTTGGQETQYF. The CDR3 DNA sequence: TGCGCCAGCAGCCATACGACAGGGGGCCAAGAGACCCAGTACTTC.

The chain has TRBV6-4 and TRBJ1-6; D is undetermined. V was pared by 2 bases and J by 7 bases, with 6 bases between. This CDR3 comprises 13 residues. Germline V gene sequence: CDR1 MRHNA, CDR2 SNTAGT. The CDR3 region is CASSDNSNSPLHF. The CDR3 DNA is TGTGCCAGCAGTGACAACAGCAATTCACCCCTCCACTTT.

The V and J genes are TRBV12-3 or TRBV12-4 and TRBJ1-4; D remains ambiguous. V shed 2 bases and J shed 8 bases, with 9 bases lying between them. CDR3 length: 13 amino acids. CDR3 nucleotide sequence: TGTGCCAGCAGTTTACAGGTCGGAGAAAAACTGTTTTTT. Encoded protein: CASSLQVGEKLFF.

This clone was counted a few times. The chain employs TRBV5-1 and TRBJ1-1; no clear D. The CDR3 spans 19 residues. With 3 bases removed from V and 1 base from J, the gap between germline ends came to 25 bases. Looked up from germline, CDR1 is SGHRS and CDR2 is YFSETQ. The CDR3 nucleotides read TGCGCCAGCAGCTCCGGGAGAGTGGATTGGGTTTCATGGAACACTGAAGCTTTCTTT. This codes for CASSSGRVDWVSWNTEAFF.